One and the same sample provided the 14 T cell receptor beta chains below, sequenced in a study of cytomegalovirus exposure and HLA in healthy donors. This PCR relied on a set of 60 Vbeta primers and 13 Jbeta primers. Sequencing used immunoSEQ multiplex PCR; TCRdb keeps in-frame clones, though not all of them. Of 90,000 to 120,000 clones listed, roughly 80% are singletons. The sequencing input was PBMCs. The source of these receptors is a man aged 25-45 years in good health and CMV-seronegative.

This clone occurred once. The chain couples TRBV27 to TRBJ2-1; D may be TRBD1 (6 bases). The CDR3 is 14 amino acids. CDR1 is MNHEY, CDR2 SMNVEV, per germline (reference sequence). Trimming removed 5 bases at V and 2 bases at J, with 10 bases between. The CDR3 here is CASSLTGPYNEQFF. CDR3 coding DNA: TGTGCCAGCAGTCTGACAGGACCCTACAATGAGCAGTTCTTC.

The V call is TRBV28, the J call TRBJ1-4; 7 bases are a match to TRBD1. Unmatched junction bases numbered 4, after V lost 5 bases and J lost 1 base. The CDR3 is 15 residues long. In germline, CDR1 is MDHEN, CDR2 SYDVKM. The CDR3 sequence is CASSAAGGTNEKLFF. For the CDR3, the DNA is TGTGCCAGCAGTGCCGCAGGGGGAACTAATGAAAAACTGTTTTTT.

The chain employs TRBV5-1 and TRBJ2-3; D remains ambiguous. This CDR3 comprises 12 residues. Germline CDR1 SGHRS, CDR2 YFSETQ. Trimming left V 4 bases short and J 5 bases short, with 8 bases between. The CDR3 DNA reads as TGCGCCAGCAGCGGCCTCGAAGATACGCAGTATTTT. Translating gives CASSGLEDTQYF.

The chain joins TRBV9 to TRBJ1-2; 8 bases are shared with TRBD1. In germline, CDR1 is SGDLS, CDR2 YYNGEE. V lost 0 bases, J lost 8 bases, and 9 bases stayed unmatched. The CDR3 consists of 15 residues. CDR3 sequence (DNA): TGTGCCAGCAGCGTAGGGCAGGGGGCGATTCGCGGCTACACCTTC. Amino acids: CASSVGQGAIRGYTF.

This clone came up a few times. This chain uses TRBV4-1 with TRBJ2-2; perhaps TRBD2 as D (6 bases). Trimming took off 9 bases at V and 0 bases at J, with 8 bases between the two ends. CDR1 is MGHRA, CDR2 YSYEKL, per germline. The CDR3 has 13 amino acids. The CDR3 bases are TGCGCCAGTGGGAGGTCGAACACCGGGGAGCTGTTTTTT. Its protein is CASGRSNTGELFF.

This clone was seen a handful of times. The V call is TRBV6-5, the J call TRBJ1-6; tentative D call: TRBD1 (6 bases). The CDR3 is 15 residues long. Trimming removed 0 bases from V and 6 bases from J, with 9 bases in between. The germline V gene encodes CDR1 MNHEY and CDR2 SVGAGI. CDR3 in DNA: TGTGCCAGCAGTTACTCTAGAGGGGGTAATTCACCCCTCCACTTT. It codes for CASSYSRGGNSPLHF.

V gene TRBV9 combines with J gene TRBJ2-1, with TRBD2 matching 8 bases. The CDR3 loop spans 15 amino acids. V was pared by 4 bases and J by 7 bases, with 10 bases of the junction left unmatched. Germline V gene sequence: CDR1 SGDLS, CDR2 YYNGEE. In DNA form, the CDR3 reads TGTGCCAGCAGCCCGCGGCGGGGGGCAGGAAATGAGCAGTTCTTC. Protein sequence: CASSPRRGAGNEQFF.

The chain links TRBV2 to TRBJ1-1; weak D call: TRBD1 (6 bases). The V end lost 2 bases, the J end lost 3 bases, and 13 bases lay between the germline ends. The CDR3 extends over 15 amino acids. Germline V gives CDR1 SNHLY, CDR2 FYNNEI. The CDR3 protein is CASSERPRGYTEAFF. Here the CDR3 DNA reads TGTGCCAGCAGTGAAAGACCCAGGGGTTACACTGAAGCTTTCTTT.

Here the CDR3 reads CASSSSYQETQYF. CDR3 coding DNA: TGTGCCAGCAGCTCCTCGTACCAAGAGACCCAGTACTTC. The chain employs TRBV7-9 and TRBJ2-5; unclear D gene. The CDR3 length is 13 residues. Per the germline V gene, CDR1 is SEHNR and CDR2 is FQNEAQ (reference sequence). Between the trimmed V and J ends, which lost 4 bases and 0 bases, there was a span of 6 bases.

V is TRBV6-1 and J is TRBJ1-1, with 7 bases identical to TRBD1. V dropped 2 bases and J dropped 4; count of bases not matched to a gene: 4. The germline V gene encodes CDR1 MNHNS and CDR2 SASEGT. CDR3 size: 14 residues. In DNA, the CDR3 is TGTGCCAGCAGTGAATTGACAGGGAGCACTGAAGCTTTCTTT. Its translation: CASSELTGSTEAFF.

The chain joins TRBV10-1 to TRBJ1-2, with 7 bases aligning to TRBD1. Germline CDR1 and CDR2: WNHNN and SYGVQD (reference sequence). V shed 3 bases, J shed 6 bases, and the junction held 7 bases outside the gene matches. This CDR3 has 14 residues. The chain's CDR3 is CASSEHRGGHGYTF. Written as DNA, the CDR3 is TGCGCCAGCAGTGAACACAGGGGTGGACATGGCTACACCTTC.

The chain joins TRBV7-6 to TRBJ1-6; D not certain. CDR1 and CDR2 (germline): SGHVS, FNYEAQ. The V end lost 5 bases, the J end lost 9 bases, and 20 bases lay between the germline ends. The CDR3 has 16 amino acids. CDR3 nucleotides: TGTGCCAGCAGCCCCACCCCCCGCGGGCTGATTTCACCCCTCCACTTT. Amino acids: CASSPTPRGLISPLHF.

CDR3 amino acids: CSVESRESSYEQYF. In DNA, the CDR3 is TGCAGCGTTGAAAGCCGGGAAAGCTCCTACGAGCAGTACTTC. The chain employs TRBV29-1 and TRBJ2-7; weak D call: TRBD2 (5 bases). V was shortened by 2 bases and J by 0 bases, with 11 bases between the two germline ends. This CDR3 is built from 14 residues. Per the germline V gene, CDR1 is SQVTM and CDR2 is ANQGSEA.

The chain links TRBV5-1 to TRBJ1-2; TRBD1 aligns across 8 bases. CDR3 length: 14 residues. V was clipped by 4 bases and J by 2 bases; unmatched bases: 4. Germline V gene data show CDR1 as SGHRS and CDR2 as YFSETQ. The CDR3 loop is CASSPRTGNYGYTF. CDR3 DNA: TGCGCCAGCAGCCCCCGGACAGGGAACTATGGCTACACCTTC.